Listed below are T cell receptor beta chains from one sample, sequenced in a study of cytomegalovirus exposure and HLA in healthy donors. Libraries were prepared by immunoSEQ multiplex PCR; TCRdb keeps only in-frame clonotypes and omits some of them. The sample lists under 250,000 clones; over 65% were seen once. The sequenced sample consisted of PBMCs. These TCRs come from a man aged 18 to 29 in good health and CMV-seronegative. Each CDR3 is given with its conserved first and last residue. A D gene is named only where the DNA matches it firmly. Size is omitted from some rows. Given values are once, few, many or a class for expanded clones.

size: .
D: .
J: TRBJ1-5
V: TRBV6-1
DNA: TGTGCCAGCAGTGAAATAGGGGATCAGCCCCAGCATTTT
CDR3: CASSEIGDQPQHF

size: .
D: TRBD1
J: TRBJ2-7
V: TRBV7-7
DNA: TGTGCTAGCAGCCCTTGGCAGGGGGCCCACGAGCAGTACTTC
CDR3: CASSPWQGAHEQYF

size: .
D: .
J: TRBJ2-3
V: TRBV25-1
DNA: TGTGCCAGCAGTGAATTTGGCAGGGGAGAAGATACGCAGTATTTT
CDR3: CASSEFGRGEDTQYF

size: .
D: TRBD2
J: TRBJ2-2
V: TRBV30
DNA: TGTGCCTGGAGTGTAATGGGAGGGACCGGGGAGCTGTTTTTT
CDR3: CAWSVMGGTGELFF

size: .
D: TRBD1
J: TRBJ1-1
V: TRBV6-6
DNA: TGTGCCAGCAGTTATGGACAGGGAGCTTTCTTT
CDR3: CASSYGQGAFF

size: once
D: .
J: TRBJ1-2
V: TRBV6-5
DNA: TGTGCCAGCAGTTACGGGGCAGGGGCAGGCTATGGCTACACCTTC
CDR3: CASSYGAGAGYGYTF

size: .
D: TRBD2
J: TRBJ2-2
V: TRBV19
DNA: TGTGCCTCGAAAGACCGGCTAGCGGGGAACACCGGGGAGCTGTTTTTT
CDR3: CASKDRLAGNTGELFF

size: .
D: TRBD1
J: TRBJ1-2
V: TRBV18
DNA: TGTGCCAGCTCACCTGGACAGGAGACTTATGGCTACACCTTC
CDR3: CASSPGQETYGYTF

size: .
D: .
J: TRBJ1-1
V: TRBV2
DNA: TGTGCCAGCAGGAGGGGACAATTGAACACTGAAGCTTTCTTT
CDR3: CASRRGQLNTEAFF

size: .
D: .
J: TRBJ1-1
V: TRBV9
DNA: TGTGCCAGCAGCGTAGCGGGAATGAACACTGAAGCTTTCTTT
CDR3: CASSVAGMNTEAFF

size: few
D: TRBD2
J: TRBJ2-7
V: TRBV6-5
DNA: TGTGCCAGCAGTTACTCGGGCACTAGCGGGAGCTACGAGCAGTACTTC
CDR3: CASSYSGTSGSYEQYF

size: .
D: .
J: TRBJ2-1
V: TRBV4-1
DNA: TGCGCCAGCAGCCAATCCCAGAATGAGCAGTTCTTC
CDR3: CASSQSQNEQFF

size: .
D: TRBD2
J: TRBJ2-5
V: TRBV25-1
DNA: TGTGCCAGCAGTGCTCTAGCGGGAGGACTGGAGACCCAGTACTTC
CDR3: CASSALAGGLETQYF

size: .
D: .
J: TRBJ1-1
V: TRBV19
DNA: TGTGCCAGTATAACGGACAGCGAAGCTTTCTTT
CDR3: CASITDSEAFF

size: .
D: TRBD2
J: TRBJ2-6
V: TRBV18
DNA: TGTGCCAGCTCACCAAACGGGGGGGCAACTGGGGCCAACGTCCTGACTTTC
CDR3: CASSPNGGATGANVLTF

size: .
D: .
J: TRBJ2-1
V: TRBV27
DNA: TGTGCCAGCAGTTTATCGCGAACTAGGCGCCATGAGCAGTTCTTC
CDR3: CASSLSRTRRHEQFF

size: .
D: .
J: TRBJ1-1
V: TRBV11-2
DNA: TGTGCCAGCAGTATATTCAGGGTGAACACTGAAGCTTTCTTT
CDR3: CASSIFRVNTEAFF

size: .
D: .
J: TRBJ2-7
V: TRBV5-4
DNA: TGTGCCAGCAGTGGCAAGGGGAACGTATACGAGCAGTACTTC
CDR3: CASSGKGNVYEQYF

size: .
D: .
J: TRBJ2-1
V: TRBV29-1
DNA: TGCAGCGTTGAAGACGACAGGTTCCTTGGCAATGAGCAGTTCTTC
CDR3: CSVEDDRFLGNEQFF

size: .
D: TRBD2
J: TRBJ2-1
V: TRBV10-2
DNA: TGCGCCAGCAGGGTACTAGCGGGGAACTACAATGAGCAGTTCTTC
CDR3: CASRVLAGNYNEQFF

size: .
D: TRBD1
J: TRBJ2-5
V: TRBV6-1
DNA: TGTGCCAGCAGTGATGGGACAGGCATAAGTCGGTACTTC
CDR3: CASSDGTGISRYF

size: .
D: TRBD2
J: TRBJ2-7
V: TRBV11-1
DNA: TGTGCCAGCAGCCCCGGGAGGGGACTAGCGGGGGGCTACGAGCAGTACTTC
CDR3: CASSPGRGLAGGYEQYF

size: .
D: TRBD1
J: TRBJ2-4
V: TRBV6-1
DNA: TGTGCCAGCCTTACCCCGTCCCAGGGGGACATTCAGTACTTC
CDR3: CASLTPSQGDIQYF

size: .
D: TRBD2
J: TRBJ2-5
V: TRBV7-9
DNA: TGTGCCAGCAGCCGCGGGGGGCTAGCGGACCAAGAGACCCAGTACTTC
CDR3: CASSRGGLADQETQYF

size: .
D: TRBD2
J: TRBJ2-7
V: TRBV5-1
DNA: TGCGCCAGCAGCTTGACTAGCGATTACGAGCAGTACTTC
CDR3: CASSLTSDYEQYF

size: .
D: TRBD2
J: TRBJ2-4
V: TRBV9
DNA: TGTGCCAGCAGCGCGACTAGCGGGAGCGTCATTCAGTACTTC
CDR3: CASSATSGSVIQYF